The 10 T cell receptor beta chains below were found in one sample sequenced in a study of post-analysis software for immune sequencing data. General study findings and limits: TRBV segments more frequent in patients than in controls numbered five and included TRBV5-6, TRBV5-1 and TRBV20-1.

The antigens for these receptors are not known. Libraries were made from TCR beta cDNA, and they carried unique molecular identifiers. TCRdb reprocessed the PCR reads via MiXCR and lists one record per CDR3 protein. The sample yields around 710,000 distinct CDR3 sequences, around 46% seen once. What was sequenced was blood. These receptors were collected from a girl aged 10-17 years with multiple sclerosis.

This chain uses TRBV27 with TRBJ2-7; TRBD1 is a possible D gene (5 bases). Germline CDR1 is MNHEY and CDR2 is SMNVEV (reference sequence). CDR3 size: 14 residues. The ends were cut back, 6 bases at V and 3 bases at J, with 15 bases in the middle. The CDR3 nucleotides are TGTGCCAGCAGCACGACAGTTACCTACTACGAGCAGTACTTC. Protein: CASSTTVTYYEQYF.

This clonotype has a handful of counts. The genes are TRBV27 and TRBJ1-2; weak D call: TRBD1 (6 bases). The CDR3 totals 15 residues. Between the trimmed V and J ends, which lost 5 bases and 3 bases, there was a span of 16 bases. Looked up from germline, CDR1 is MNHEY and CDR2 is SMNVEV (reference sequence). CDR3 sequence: CASSIAGGDDYGYTF. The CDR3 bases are TGTGCCAGCAGTATCGCTGGGGGCGACGACTATGGCTACACCTTC.

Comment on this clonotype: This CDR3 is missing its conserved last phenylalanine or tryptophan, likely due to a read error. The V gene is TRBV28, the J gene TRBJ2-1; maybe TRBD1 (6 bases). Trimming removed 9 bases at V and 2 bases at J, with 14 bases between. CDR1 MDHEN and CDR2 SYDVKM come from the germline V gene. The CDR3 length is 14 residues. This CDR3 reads CASWNRQAYNEQFS. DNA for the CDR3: TGTGCCAGTTGGAACCGACAGGCCTACAATGAGCAGTTCTCC.

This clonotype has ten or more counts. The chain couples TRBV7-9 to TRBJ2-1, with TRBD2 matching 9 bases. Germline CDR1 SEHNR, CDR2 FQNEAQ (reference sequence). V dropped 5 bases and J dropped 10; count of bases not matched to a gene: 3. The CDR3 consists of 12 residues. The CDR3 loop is CASSPSGGEQFF. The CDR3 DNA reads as TGTGCCAGCAGCCCGAGCGGGGGGGAGCAGTTCTTC.

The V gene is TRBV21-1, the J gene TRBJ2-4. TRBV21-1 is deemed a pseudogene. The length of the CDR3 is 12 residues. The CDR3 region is CASSRAKNIQYF. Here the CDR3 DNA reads TGTGCCAGCAGCAGGGCCAAAAACATTCAGTACTTC.

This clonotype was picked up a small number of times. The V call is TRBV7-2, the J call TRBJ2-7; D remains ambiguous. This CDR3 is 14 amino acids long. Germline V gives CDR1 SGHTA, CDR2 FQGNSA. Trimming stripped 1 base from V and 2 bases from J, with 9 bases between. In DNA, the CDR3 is TGTGCCAGCAGCTTAGATGTACGAACCTACGAGCAGTACTTC. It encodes CASSLDVRTYEQYF.

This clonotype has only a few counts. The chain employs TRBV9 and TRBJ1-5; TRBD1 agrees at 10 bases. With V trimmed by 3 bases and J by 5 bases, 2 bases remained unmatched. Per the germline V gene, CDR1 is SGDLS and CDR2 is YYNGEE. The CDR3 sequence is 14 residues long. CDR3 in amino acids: CASSEGQGHQPQHF. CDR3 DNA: TGTGCCAGCAGCGAGGGACAGGGGCATCAGCCCCAGCATTTT.

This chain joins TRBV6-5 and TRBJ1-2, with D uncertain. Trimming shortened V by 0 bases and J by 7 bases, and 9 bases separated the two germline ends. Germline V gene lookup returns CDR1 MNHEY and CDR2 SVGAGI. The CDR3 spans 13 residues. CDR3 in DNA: TGTGCCAGCAGTTACTCGTATCAGGCTGGCTACACCTTC. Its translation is CASSYSYQAGYTF.

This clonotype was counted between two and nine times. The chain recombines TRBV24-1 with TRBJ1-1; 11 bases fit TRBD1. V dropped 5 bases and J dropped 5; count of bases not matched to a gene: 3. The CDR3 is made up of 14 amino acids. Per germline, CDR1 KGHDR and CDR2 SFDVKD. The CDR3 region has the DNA TGTGCCACCAGTGTAAGGGACAGGGGGACTGAAGCTTTCTTT. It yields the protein CATSVRDRGTEAFF.

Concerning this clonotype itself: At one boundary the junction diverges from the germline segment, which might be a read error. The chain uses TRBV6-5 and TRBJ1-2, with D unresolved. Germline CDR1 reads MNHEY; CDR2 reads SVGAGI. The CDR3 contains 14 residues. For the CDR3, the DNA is TGTGCCAGCAGTTACTTGGGCAGGAACGATGGCTGCACCTTC. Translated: CASSYLGRNDGCTF.